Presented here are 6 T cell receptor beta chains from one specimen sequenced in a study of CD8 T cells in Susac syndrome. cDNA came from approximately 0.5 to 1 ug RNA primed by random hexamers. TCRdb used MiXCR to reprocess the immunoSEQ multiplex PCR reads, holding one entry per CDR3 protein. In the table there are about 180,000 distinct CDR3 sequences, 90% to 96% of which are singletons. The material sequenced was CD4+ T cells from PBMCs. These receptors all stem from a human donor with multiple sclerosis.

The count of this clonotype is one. The CDR3 loop reads CAWSVTIMTYEQYF. The CDR3 DNA reads as TGTGCCTGGAGTGTAACGATTATGACCTACGAGCAGTACTTC. The chain combines TRBV30 with TRBJ2-7, with D uncertain. CDR1 is GTSNPN, CDR2 SVGIG, per germline (reference sequence). V was shortened by 0 bases and J by 2 bases, with 11 bases between the two germline ends. This CDR3 region has 14 residues.

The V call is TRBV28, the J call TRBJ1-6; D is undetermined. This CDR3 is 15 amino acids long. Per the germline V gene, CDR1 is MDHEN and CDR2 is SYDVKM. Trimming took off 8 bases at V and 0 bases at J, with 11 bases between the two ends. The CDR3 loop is CASREGSSYNSPLHF. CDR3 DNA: TGTGCCAGCCGCGAGGGTAGCTCCTATAATTCACCCCTCCACTTT.

In DNA, the CDR3 is TGCAGCGTTAGTTTTGGGGATATGGGGACTGAAGCTTTCTTT. This translates into CSVSFGDMGTEAFF. The chain has TRBV29-1 and TRBJ1-1; D is unclear. This CDR3 has 14 residues. Germline V gene data show CDR1 as SQVTM and CDR2 as ANQGSEA. Trimming pared 5 bases from V and 5 bases from J, leaving 18 bases between.

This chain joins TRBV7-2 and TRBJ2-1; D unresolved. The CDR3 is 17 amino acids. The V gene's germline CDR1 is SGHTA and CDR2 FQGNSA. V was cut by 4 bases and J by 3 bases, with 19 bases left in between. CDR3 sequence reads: CASSSAPTRILYNEQFF. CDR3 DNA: TGTGCCAGCAGCTCTGCCCCGACCCGAATTCTCTACAATGAGCAGTTCTTC.

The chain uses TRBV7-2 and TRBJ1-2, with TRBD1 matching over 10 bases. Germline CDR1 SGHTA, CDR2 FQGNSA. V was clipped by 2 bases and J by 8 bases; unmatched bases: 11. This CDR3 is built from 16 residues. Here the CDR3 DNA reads TGTGCCAGCAGCTTAAGATGGGACAGGGGAGCGAAGGGCTACACCTTC. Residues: CASSLRWDRGAKGYTF. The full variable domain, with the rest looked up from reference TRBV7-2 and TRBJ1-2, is GAGVSQSPSNKVTEKGKDVELRCDPISGHTALYWYRQSLGQGLEFLIYFQGNSAPDKSGLPSDRFSAERTGGSVSTLTIQRTQQEDSAVYLCASSLRWDRGAKGYTFGSGTRLTVV.

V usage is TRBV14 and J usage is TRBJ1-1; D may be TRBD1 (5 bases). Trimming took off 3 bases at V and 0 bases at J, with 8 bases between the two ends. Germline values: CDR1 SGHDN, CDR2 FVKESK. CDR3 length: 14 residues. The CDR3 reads CASSHGQVNTEAFF. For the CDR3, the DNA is TGTGCCAGCAGCCACGGACAAGTGAACACTGAAGCTTTCTTT.